Described below is a single T cell receptor beta chain sequence and its context. This sample is part of a study of blood T cell repertoires in COVID-19. Overall study: Acute and convalescent COVID-19 specimens originated in the United States, Italy and Spain. From T cells, B-cell-depleted T cells, or PBMCs came the material, which was cDNA or gDNA.

V shed 4 bases and J shed 0 bases, with 9 bases lying between them. The CDR3 spans 15 residues. CDR1 and CDR2 from the germline V gene are MNHEY and SMNVEV (reference sequence). As originally analysed: Amplification from reference gene primers served as the basis for estimated nucleated cell counts. Clones were sequenced by immunoSEQ multiplex PCR, and TCRdb holds only the in-frame ones, with some missing. V and J calls and clone size are given by that table; D and trimming were obtained from the DNA. Of more than 95,000 clones listed, about 92% are singletons. V usage is TRBV27 and J usage is TRBJ2-2; D call uncertain. The sequencing input was peripheral blood. The receptor's source is a woman of 80 years or more in a cohort sampled during active COVID-19. The DNA for the CDR3 is TGTGCCAGCAGTTCAGGTCTTTCGAACACCGGGGAGCTGTTTTTT. Its translation: CASSSGLSNTGELFF.